This TCR beta chain was captured by sequencing in a study of cytomegalovirus exposure and HLA in healthy donors. PCR amplification relied on 60 Vbeta primers (plus 13 Jbeta primers). Clones were sequenced by immunoSEQ multiplex PCR, and TCRdb holds only the in-frame ones, with some missing. The sample holds 150,000 to 200,000 clones, roughly four fifths seen once. V dropped 0 bases and J dropped 4 bases, with 10 bases sitting between them. There are 15 residues in the CDR3. The germline V gene encodes CDR1 MNHEY and CDR2 SVGAGI. Study results and limitations: TCR beta chain V- and J-gene trimming was linked, in a later analysis, to a missense variant in DCLRE1C.

Concerning this clone itself: Its specificity is not known.

The sample taken for sequencing was PBMCs. The clonotype comes from a female donor in good health and CMV-seronegative. The chain has TRBV6-5 and TRBJ2-1, with a tentative D call TRBD2 (5 bases). The CDR3: CASSYSGNLYNEQFF. Here the CDR3 DNA reads TGTGCCAGCAGTTACTCCGGGAACCTATACAATGAGCAGTTCTTC.